A single sample gave rise to the 5 T cell receptor beta chains below, sequenced in a study of blood T cell repertoires in COVID-19. Sequencing used immunoSEQ multiplex PCR; TCRdb keeps in-frame clones, though not all of them. The sample has approximately 170,000 clones, about 82% seen once; the top ten hold around 8.4%. Source material: peripheral blood. All receptors come from a woman older than 75 with COVID-19, enrolled during active disease.

The V gene is TRBV5-1, the J gene TRBJ1-1; TRBD1 might be the D (6 bases). Trimming stripped 3 bases from V and 6 bases from J, with 12 bases between. The germline V gene encodes CDR1 SGHRS and CDR2 YFSETQ. The CDR3 totals 13 residues. This CDR3 is CASSSMTGSEAFF. The CDR3 nucleotides read TGCGCCAGCAGCTCGATGACAGGATCTGAAGCTTTCTTT.

The V call is TRBV4-1, the J call TRBJ1-4, with TRBD1 identical over 7 bases. Germline lookup yields CDR1 MGHRA and CDR2 YSYEKL. This CDR3 comprises 18 residues. The trim removed 0 bases at V and 10 bases at J, leaving 17 bases unmatched. Here the CDR3 reads CASSQEGILPGQRAKLFF. CDR3 sequence (DNA): TGCGCCAGCAGCCAAGAGGGGATACTACCGGGACAGAGGGCAAAACTGTTTTTT.

V gene TRBV18 combines with J gene TRBJ1-1; D unclear. The CDR3 consists of 13 residues. CDR1 is KGHSH and CDR2 is LQKENI in the germline V gene. V shed 5 bases and J shed 2 bases, with 9 bases lying between them. The CDR3 DNA is TGTGCCAGCTCAGAGCGGTTAAACACTGAAGCTTTCTTT. Translating it yields CASSERLNTEAFF.

This clone was counted a few times. The V call is TRBV5-4, the J call TRBJ2-7; the D is unclear. CDR1 SGHNT and CDR2 YYREEE come from the germline V gene (reference sequence). This CDR3 has 14 amino acids. Trimming shortened V by 2 bases and J by 3 bases, and 12 bases separated the two germline ends. CDR3 amino acids: CASSFETPYYEQYF. In nucleotides, the CDR3 is TGTGCCAGCAGCTTTGAGACACCCTACTACGAGCAGTACTTC.

The genes are TRBV28 and TRBJ2-1, with D tentatively TRBD2 (7 bases). The CDR3 is 13 residues long. Between the trimmed V and J ends, which lost 6 bases and 15 bases, there was a span of 21 bases. The germline V gene has CDR1 MDHEN and CDR2 SYDVKM. The CDR3 loop reads CASSPPLGRGGFF. In nucleotides, the CDR3 is TGTGCCAGCAGCCCTCCATTGGGTAGGGGGGGGTTCTTC. Full variable domain (rest looked up from reference TRBV28 and TRBJ2-1): DVKVTQSSRYLVKRTGEKVFLECVQDMDHENMFWYRQDPGLGLRLIYFSYDVKMKEKGDIPEGYSVSREKKERFSLILESASTNQTSMYLCASSPPLGRGGFFGPGTRLTVL.